These 22 T cell receptor beta chains were all obtained from the same sample, sequenced in a study of Graves' ophthalmopathy and Graves' hyperthyroidism. Researchers took RNA transcripts and amplified TCR beta CDR3 regions from them. Scientists carried out first-round RT-PCR using HTBI primers and then a second-round multiplex PCR. TCRdb processed the multiplex PCR reads anew with MiXCR; each CDR3 protein has one entry. Found here are about 39,000 distinct CDR3 sequences, 45% to 55% of them singletons; the top ten hold 20% to 30%. The specimen was peripheral blood. These receptors came from an adult woman with stable Graves' hyperthyroidism.

The table lists this clonotype with a few counts. The chain is built from TRBV20-1 and TRBJ2-7, with 8 bases identical to TRBD1. The germline gives CDR1 DFQATT, CDR2 SNEGSKA (reference sequence). J was trimmed by 1 base and V by 3 bases; bases with no gene match: 8. The CDR3 is made up of 15 amino acids. The CDR3 spells CSARSPGQESYEQYF. Here the CDR3 DNA reads TGCAGTGCTAGGAGTCCGGGACAGGAGTCCTACGAGCAGTACTTC.

There are many counts of this clonotype. The rearrangement joins TRBV20-1 to TRBJ1-2; D possibly corresponds to TRBD1 (5 bases). The germline V gene encodes CDR1 DFQATT and CDR2 SNEGSKA (reference sequence). V lost 5 bases to trimming and J lost 4 bases, with 17 bases between them. CDR3 length: 14 residues. The CDR3 region is CSAFDLGRGYGYTF. The CDR3 coding sequence is TGCAGTGCTTTCGACTTGGGACGCGGCTATGGCTACACCTTC.

Comment on this clonotype: The conserved closing phenylalanine or tryptophan is absent in this CDR3, likely reflecting a read error. V gene TRBV5-4 combines with J gene TRBJ2-5; D unclear. V lost 0 bases and J lost 3, with 3 bases in between. The CDR3 length is 12 residues. CDR1 is SGHNT and CDR2 is YYREEE in the germline V gene (reference sequence). This CDR3 reads CASSLGEETQYL. As DNA, the CDR3 is TGTGCCAGCAGCTTGGGCGAAGAGACCCAGTACCTC.

This clonotype showed up many times. V is TRBV7-8 and J is TRBJ1-1, with D tentatively TRBD1 (5 bases). CDR1 is SGHVS, CDR2 FQNEAQ, per germline. The CDR3 has 14 amino acids. V lost 3 bases to trimming and J lost 1 base, with 9 bases between them. The CDR3 DNA is TGTGCCAGCAGCTTCCGGGACTGGAACACTGAAGCTTTCTTT. Its protein product is CASSFRDWNTEAFF.

The chain uses TRBV2 and TRBJ1-1, with 8 bases lining up with TRBD1. The CDR3 length is 13 residues. With V trimmed by 6 bases and J by 5 bases, 5 bases remained unmatched. Germline lookup yields CDR1 SNHLY and CDR2 FYNNEI. CDR3 sequence reads: CASSGQGDTEAFF. CDR3 sequence (DNA): TGTGCCAGCAGCGGACAGGGAGATACTGAAGCTTTCTTT.

This clonotype showed up many times. This rearrangement joins TRBV29-1 to TRBJ2-2, with 9 nucleotides matching TRBD2. The CDR3 extends over 14 amino acids. V trimming: 4 bases; J trimming: 6 bases; junction bases outside the gene matches: 6. Germline loops: CDR1 SQVTM, CDR2 ANQGSEA. The CDR3 region has the DNA TGCAGCGTTGGATATGGGACTAGCCCCGGGGAGCTGTTTTTT. Translation: CSVGYGTSPGELFF.

This clonotype was seen many times. The chain has TRBV12-3 or TRBV12-4 and TRBJ2-6, with D possibly being TRBD2 (6 bases). Trimming pared 4 bases from V and 3 bases from J, leaving 10 bases between. This CDR3 contains 15 residues. CDR3 in amino acids: CASSSGTDGANVLTF. Here the CDR3 DNA reads TGTGCCAGCAGTTCCGGGACTGATGGGGCCAACGTCCTGACTTTC.

This clonotype was recorded at least ten times. V usage is TRBV29-1 and J usage is TRBJ2-3; either TRBD1 or TRBD2 may supply D (6 bases each). Germline lookup yields CDR1 SQVTM and CDR2 ANQGSEA. The length of the CDR3 is 15 residues. Between the trimmed V and J ends, which lost 6 bases and 4 bases, there was a span of 20 bases. Written as DNA, the CDR3 is TGCAGCGTAGGAGGGGGGCTTCTCCCGGCAGATACGCAGTATTTT. It codes for CSVGGGLLPADTQYF.

This chain connects TRBV29-1 to TRBJ1-2; perhaps TRBD1 as D (5 bases). CDR1 SQVTM and CDR2 ANQGSEA come from the germline V gene. The CDR3 runs 11 residues. CDR3 sequence reads: CSEQEAFGYTF. The CDR3 DNA reads TGCAGTGAACAGGAGGCTTTTGGCTACACCTTC.

Regarding this clonotype: Mismatch with germline at one junction end may stem from a read error. The rearrangement links TRBV6-1 to TRBJ1-1; D uncertain. CDR1 and CDR2 from the germline V gene are MNHNS and SASEGT. CDR3 length: 13 residues. The CDR3 spells CASRLQKNAEASF. The CDR3 DNA is TGTGCCAGCAGGCTACAGAAGAACGCTGAAGCTTCCTTT.

This chain connects TRBV20-1 to TRBJ1-1; possible D gene TRBD1, 6 bases. V lost 3 bases to trimming and J lost 0 bases, with 11 bases between them. The CDR3 is 14 amino acids. Germline V gene lookup returns CDR1 DFQATT and CDR2 SNEGSKA (reference sequence). As DNA, the CDR3 is TGCAGTGCTAGGTATCGGGGGCTGAACACTGAAGCTTTCTTT. It is translated as CSARYRGLNTEAFF.

This clonotype was seen many times. The chain links TRBV6-2 or TRBV6-3 to TRBJ2-7; D not resolved. Germline CDR1 MNHEY, CDR2 SVGEGT. V lost 6 bases and J 3 bases, leaving 6 bases between the germline ends. This CDR3 has 11 amino acids. CDR3 in amino acids: CASRDGYEQYF. CDR3 nucleotide sequence: TGTGCCAGCAGGGACGGCTACGAGCAGTACTTC.

The chain joins TRBV19 to TRBJ2-5; 14 nucleotides line up with TRBD2. The CDR3 runs to 14 residues. Germline-derived CDR1 and CDR2 are LNHDA and SQIVND (reference sequence). The V gene end was trimmed by 6 bases and the J gene end by 4 bases; junction bases not matched to a gene: 1. CDR3: CASRTSGRAETQYF. The DNA of the CDR3 is TGTGCCAGTAGGACTAGCGGGAGGGCAGAGACCCAGTACTTC.

This clonotype was counted at least ten times. V and J are TRBV7-3 and TRBJ1-1; 7 bases are shared with TRBD1. Germline V gives CDR1 SGHTA, CDR2 FQGTGA. The CDR3 sequence is 13 residues long. Germline trimming cut 5 bases from V and 9 bases from J; bases unmatched to any gene: 9. The CDR3 DNA is TGTGCCAGCAGCCAACAGGGGCAGACCCAAGCTTTCTTT. This translates into CASSQQGQTQAFF.

V is TRBV7-9 and J is TRBJ1-5, with D maybe TRBD1 (5 bases). The V end was cut by 0 bases, the J end by 5 bases, with 8 bases between. Germline loops: CDR1 SEHNR, CDR2 FQNEAQ (reference sequence). The CDR3 runs 14 residues. CDR3 residues: CASSLAGGDQPQHF. For the CDR3, the DNA is TGTGCCAGCAGCTTAGCGGGGGGGGATCAGCCCCAGCATTTT.

This clonotype was counted between two and nine times. A much more abundant neighbour one base away suggests this may be a read error. The rearrangement links TRBV13 to TRBJ2-3, with 7 bases fitting TRBD2. Germline CDR1 is PRHDT and CDR2 is FYEKMQ (reference sequence). The CDR3 is 13 amino acids. With 10 bases clipped from V and 4 bases from J, the junction kept 8 bases outside the gene matches. CDR3 coding DNA: TGTGCCACTGCCCGGGGGGACGCAGATACGCAGTATTTT. This translates into CATARGDADTQYF.

This clonotype was seen a single time. The chain is built from TRBV6-1 and TRBJ2-7; 10 bases are a match to TRBD1. V lost 8 bases to trimming and J lost 5 bases; unmatched junction nucleotides: 9. This CDR3 region has 14 residues. In germline, CDR1 is MNHNS, CDR2 SASEGT. CDR3 in DNA: TGTGCCAGCGGGGGGGGACAGGGGTTCAACGAGCAGTACTTC. This codes for CASGGGQGFNEQYF.

The V and J genes are TRBV19 and TRBJ1-1, with D maybe TRBD1 (5 bases). V was clipped by 4 bases and J by 4 bases, with 16 bases between them. There are 15 residues in the CDR3. From germline, CDR1 is LNHDA and CDR2 SQIVND (reference sequence). The CDR3 sequence: CASSKGPPWSTEAFF. The CDR3 DNA is TGTGCCAGTAGTAAGGGACCCCCGTGGAGCACTGAAGCTTTCTTT.

Details on this clonotype: The germline gene is not matched at one end of the junction; a read error may be the cause. This chain joins TRBV11-3 and TRBJ1-1; weak D call: TRBD1 (5 bases). The germline V gene has CDR1 SGHNT and CDR2 YENEEA. CDR3 size: 14 residues. The CDR3 DNA follows: TGTGCCTGCAGCTTCAGGGCGAGAGGGTCTGAAGCTTTCTTT. Its translation is CACSFRARGSEAFF.

This clonotype was counted ten times or more. V usage is TRBV6-5 and J usage is TRBJ1-5; unclear D gene. Per germline, CDR1 MNHEY and CDR2 SVGAGI. Deletions cut 3 bases from V and 0 bases from J, with 9 bases between. The CDR3 spans 15 residues. The CDR3 DNA sequence: TGTGCCAGCAGTTATGCGGGGAATAGCAATCAGCCCCAGCATTTT. Translating gives CASSYAGNSNQPQHF.

Ten or more counts support this clonotype. The chain combines TRBV28 with TRBJ1-4, with D possibly matching TRBD1 (5 bases). The CDR3 is made up of 16 amino acids. V lost 5 bases to trimming and J lost 3 bases, with 16 bases between them. Germline V lookup: CDR1 MDHEN, CDR2 SYDVKM. The CDR3 here is CASSPLTEGANEKLFF. In DNA form, the CDR3 reads TGTGCCAGCAGTCCCTTGACAGAGGGAGCTAATGAAAAACTGTTTTTT.

In the case of this clonotype: The junction shows a germline mismatch at one end, possibly a read error. This rearrangement joins TRBV5-1 to TRBJ2-2, with D maybe TRBD2 (5 bases). From germline, CDR1 is SGHRS and CDR2 YFSETQ. The CDR3 has 16 amino acids. CDR3 protein: CASSLVQAMGTGELLF. The CDR3 DNA sequence: TGCGCCAGCAGCTTGGTTCAGGCGATGGGCACCGGGGAGCTGCTTTTT.